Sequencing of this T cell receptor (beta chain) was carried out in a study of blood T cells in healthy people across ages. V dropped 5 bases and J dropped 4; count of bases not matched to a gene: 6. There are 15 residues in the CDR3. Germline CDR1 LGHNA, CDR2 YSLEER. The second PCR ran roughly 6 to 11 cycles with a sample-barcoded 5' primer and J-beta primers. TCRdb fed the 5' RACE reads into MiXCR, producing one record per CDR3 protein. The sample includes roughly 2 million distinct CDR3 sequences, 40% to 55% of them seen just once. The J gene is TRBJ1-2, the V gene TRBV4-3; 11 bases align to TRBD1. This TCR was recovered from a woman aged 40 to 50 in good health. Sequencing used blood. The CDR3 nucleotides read TGCGCCAGCAGCGAGGACAGGGGGCGCATCTATGGCTACACCTTC. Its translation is CASSEDRGRIYGYTF.